This T cell receptor (beta chain) came from a study of STAT5B mutations in CD4+ large granular lymphocyte leukemia. Libraries were prepared by immunoSEQ multiplex PCR; TCRdb keeps only in-frame clonotypes and omits some of them. The data contain some 20,000 clones, under 80% of them singletons. V was cut by 6 bases and J by 7 bases, with 16 bases left in between. CDR1 and CDR2 from the germline V gene are LGHNT and FRNRAP. CDR3 length equals 14 residues. The sequencing sample was made of CD4+ T cells from blood buffy coats. The sequence was obtained from a human donor in good health. The chain carries TRBV12-5 and TRBJ2-1, with D possibly matching TRBD2 (7 bases). The DNA for the CDR3 is TGTGCTAGTGGAACGGGGGGCCTCGGGAATGAGCAGTTCTTC. It yields the protein CASGTGGLGNEQFF.